Presented here are 30 T cell receptor beta chains from one specimen sequenced in a study of CD8 T cells in Susac syndrome. Reverse transcription of about 0.45 to 1 ug RNA was performed with random hexamers. TCRdb itself ran the immunoSEQ multiplex PCR reads through MiXCR, one entry per CDR3 protein. The table records 70,000 to 100,000 distinct CDR3 sequences, 95% to 97% of them present only once. Material for sequencing was CD8+ T cells from PBMCs. The receptor source for this set is a human donor with Susac syndrome.

The chain couples TRBV20-1 to TRBJ2-7, with D perhaps given as TRBD1 or TRBD2 (6 bases each). Between the trimmed V and J ends, which lost 6 bases and 6 bases, there was a span of 15 bases. This CDR3 spans 12 amino acids. Per germline, CDR1 DFQATT and CDR2 SNEGSKA (reference sequence). In DNA form, the CDR3 reads TGCAGTGCCGCCAGAGGGGGGACCGAGCAGTACTTC. Translating it yields CSAARGGTEQYF.

V gene TRBV6-2 or TRBV6-3 combines with J gene TRBJ1-5; TRBD1 might be the D (5 bases). V lost 2 bases, J lost 2 bases, and 16 bases lay in between. There are 17 residues in the CDR3. Per the germline V gene, CDR1 is MNHEY and CDR2 is SVGEGT. CDR3 sequence reads: CASSYPTPGTGNQPQHF. The CDR3 DNA reads TGTGCCAGCAGTTACCCGACCCCCGGGACGGGCAATCAGCCCCAGCATTTT.

This clonotype was detected once. V and J are TRBV20-1 and TRBJ1-1, with a possible D match to TRBD1 (5 bases). The CDR3 totals 16 residues. V was pared by 0 bases and J by 4 bases, with 18 bases between. Germline lookup yields CDR1 DFQATT and CDR2 SNEGSKA (reference sequence). The CDR3, as DNA: TGCAGTGCTAGAGATGGGGGGGGACGGGTAGGCACTGAAGCTTTCTTT. Translation: CSARDGGGRVGTEAFF.

The chain is built from TRBV12-3 or TRBV12-4 and TRBJ1-1; D gene uncertain. Deletions cut 3 bases from V and 4 bases from J, with 9 bases between. This CDR3 spans 13 amino acids. The CDR3: CASSLKKSTEAFF. In DNA form, the CDR3 reads TGTGCCAGCAGTTTGAAGAAAAGCACTGAAGCTTTCTTT.

The V gene is TRBV4-3, the J gene TRBJ2-2; 9 bases are shared with TRBD1. Trimming cost V 0 bases and J 7 bases; bases outside gene matches: 9. The length of the CDR3 is 17 residues. Germline CDR1 is LGHNA and CDR2 is YSLEER. CDR3: CASSQDKGQGRGGELFF. In DNA form, the CDR3 reads TGCGCCAGCAGCCAAGATAAGGGACAGGGTCGAGGCGGGGAGCTGTTTTTT.

The J gene is TRBJ1-1, the V gene TRBV30; tentative D call: TRBD1 (5 bases). There are 16 residues in the CDR3. Looked up from germline, CDR1 is GTSNPN and CDR2 is SVGIG (reference sequence). Deletions cut 2 bases from V and 3 bases from J, with 19 bases between. Written as DNA, the CDR3 is TGTGCCTGGAGTTCGCTCCTAAATGGGGGGGACACTGAAGCTTTCTTT. Protein sequence: CAWSSLLNGGDTEAFF.

This clonotype was seen once. The rearrangement links TRBV29-1 to TRBJ1-5; D remains unclear. This CDR3 has 14 amino acids. Looked up from germline, CDR1 is SQVTM and CDR2 is ANQGSEA. Trimming took 8 bases from V and 0 from J, leaving 14 bases between them. The CDR3 DNA reads TGCAGCATCCGGCCCGGGCCTAGCAATCAGCCCCAGCATTTT. Protein: CSIRPGPSNQPQHF.

The chain carries TRBV27 and TRBJ2-3; D is unresolved. There are 14 residues in the CDR3. Trimming took off 8 bases at V and 2 bases at J, with 14 bases between the two ends. CDR1 is MNHEY, CDR2 SMNVEV, per germline (reference sequence). The CDR3 bases are TGTGCCAGCTCCGACGGGCCCCTCACAGATACGCAGTATTTT. Translation gives CASSDGPLTDTQYF.

The gene calls are TRBV29-1 and TRBJ2-1; no clear D gene. Germline V gene lookup returns CDR1 SQVTM and CDR2 ANQGSEA. This CDR3 comprises 15 residues. The V end lost 4 bases, the J end lost 9 bases, and 22 bases lay between the germline ends. CDR3 nucleotide sequence: TGCAGCGTTGCCCGTTTTCAAGCTTTACATGGTGAGCAGTTCTTC. Amino acid sequence: CSVARFQALHGEQFF.

The rearrangement links TRBV24-1 to TRBJ1-2, with D perhaps matching TRBD1 (6 bases). CDR3 length equals 14 residues. CDR1 and CDR2 from the germline V gene are KGHDR and SFDVKD. V lost 3 bases, J lost 7 bases, and 14 bases lay in between. CDR3 DNA sequence: TGTGCCACCAGTGATGACAGGAGAATGGCTGGCTACACCTTC. Protein product: CATSDDRRMAGYTF.

The chain is built from TRBV20-1 and TRBJ2-1; D gene unclear. Germline V gene lookup returns CDR1 DFQATT and CDR2 SNEGSKA (reference sequence). The CDR3 is 11 residues long. V lost 0 bases and J lost 8, with 5 bases in between. The CDR3 sequence: CSARESHEQFF. The CDR3 nucleotides read TGCAGTGCTAGAGAATCCCATGAGCAGTTCTTC.

The chain is built from TRBV29-1 and TRBJ1-1; TRBD1 might be the D (5 bases). The germline V gene encodes CDR1 SQVTM and CDR2 ANQGSEA. The V and J ends lost 4 bases and 1 base respectively, with 7 bases between them. The CDR3 loop spans 12 amino acids. The CDR3 nucleotides read TGCAGCGTTGGAAGGGGGAACACTGAAGCTTTCTTT. The encoded protein is CSVGRGNTEAFF.

The chain couples TRBV12-3 or TRBV12-4 to TRBJ1-2; D may be TRBD1 (6 bases). V lost 5 bases and J lost 4, with 8 bases in between. This CDR3 contains 12 residues. The CDR3 reads CASSRGPYGYTF. DNA for the CDR3: TGTGCCAGCAGTCGGGGGCCCTATGGCTACACCTTC.

The chain combines TRBV30 with TRBJ1-1; TRBD1 matches 8 bases. CDR3 length: 13 amino acids. The germline V gene has CDR1 GTSNPN and CDR2 SVGIG (reference sequence). The J segment lost 1 base and the V segment lost 5 bases, leaving 3 bases of the junction unmatched. The CDR3 DNA reads TGTGCCTGGTCAGGGGGCCAGAACACTGAAGCTTTCTTT. Protein: CAWSGGQNTEAFF.

The CDR3 DNA follows: TGCGCCAGCAGCCTAGCGGGGGTCTCGGAGACCCAGTACTTC. Translation: CASSLAGVSETQYF. This rearrangement joins TRBV5-1 to TRBJ2-5, with TRBD2 matching 10 bases. This CDR3 contains 14 residues. The germline CDR1 and CDR2 sequences are SGHRS and YFSETQ. Trimming took 4 bases from V and 5 from J; bases not matched to a gene: 5. The complete variable domain, with remaining parts taken from reference TRBV5-1 and TRBJ2-5, reads KAGVTQTPRYLIKTRGQQVTLSCSPISGHRSVSWYQQTPGQGLQFLFEYFSETQRNKGNFPGRFSGRQFSNSRSEMNVSTLELGDSALYLCASSLAGVSETQYFGPGTRLLVL.

This clonotype was seen just once. This chain uses TRBV29-1 with TRBJ1-3; D gene ambiguous. The CDR3 contains 11 residues. Trimming took 7 bases from V and 4 from J, leaving 8 bases between them. Germline CDR1 reads SQVTM; CDR2 reads ANQGSEA. CDR3 sequence: CSGLLGNTIYF. The CDR3 DNA reads as TGCAGCGGCCTACTGGGAAACACCATATATTTT.

The chain links TRBV7-2 to TRBJ2-3; D ambiguous. Germline V gene lookup returns CDR1 SGHTA and CDR2 FQGNSA. Trimming cost V 8 bases and J 5 bases, with 14 bases left between them. The CDR3 totals 13 residues. The CDR3 DNA follows: TGTGCCAGCCACTACGATTTGTTAGATACGCAGTATTTT. As protein: CASHYDLLDTQYF.

This clonotype is a singleton in its sample. The rearrangement uses TRBV15 and TRBJ1-1, with TRBD1 matching over 7 bases. V was pared by 0 bases and J by 4 bases, with 5 bases of the junction left unmatched. Germline CDR1 reads LNHNV; CDR2 reads YYDKDF (reference sequence). CDR3 size: 15 residues. CDR3 DNA: TGTGCCACCAGCAGAGAGCCACACAGGGGCACTGAAGCTTTCTTT. Translated, it gives CATSREPHRGTEAFF.

The J gene is TRBJ1-1, the V gene TRBV11-2; D unresolved. This CDR3 is 12 amino acids long. CDR1 and CDR2 from the germline V gene are SGHAT and FQNNGV. Trimming took off 4 bases at V and 5 bases at J, with 8 bases between the two ends. The CDR3, as DNA: TGTGCCAGCAGCTCAATACATACTGAAGCTTTCTTT. It yields the protein CASSSIHTEAFF. The full variable domain, its missing parts supplied by reference TRBV11-2 and TRBJ1-1, is EAGVAQSPRYKIIEKRQSVAFWCNPISGHATLYWYQQILGQGPKLLIQFQNNGVVDDSQLPKDRFSAERLKGVDSTLKIQPAKLEDSAVYLCASSSIHTEAFFGQGTRLTVV.

The rearrangement joins TRBV3-1 to TRBJ2-2, with D unresolved. Per germline, CDR1 LGHDT and CDR2 YNNKEL (reference sequence). Trimming removed 1 base from V and 2 bases from J, with 8 bases in between. The CDR3 is 15 residues long. CDR3 sequence reads: CASSQGGSNTGELFF. As DNA, the CDR3 is TGTGCCAGCAGCCAAGGAGGCAGTAACACCGGGGAGCTGTTTTTT.

The CDR3 DNA reads TGTGCCAGCAGCCAAGTCCCAGCCGGGCCCGAGGGTTCCTATAATTCACCCCTCCACTTT. Translated, it gives CASSQVPAGPEGSYNSPLHF. This chain uses TRBV4-2 with TRBJ1-6; D ambiguous. This CDR3 region has 20 residues. The V end lost 1 base, the J end lost 1 base, and 20 bases lay between the germline ends. Germline CDR1 and CDR2: LGHNA and YNFKEQ.

The chain is built from TRBV20-1 and TRBJ2-5, with 10 bases lining up with TRBD2. After removal of 5 bases from V and 1 base from J, the junction contained 16 bases not matched to a gene. From germline, CDR1 is DFQATT and CDR2 SNEGSKA (reference sequence). The length of the CDR3 is 18 residues. The CDR3, as DNA: TGCAGTGCTCCGGCGGGTAGCGGGGGGCTCAGGTCCCAAGAGACCCAGTACTTC. It encodes CSAPAGSGGLRSQETQYF.

This clonotype was seen a single time. The chain couples TRBV2 to TRBJ2-7, with D tentatively TRBD1 (6 bases). Germline V gives CDR1 SNHLY, CDR2 FYNNEI. V shed 3 bases and J shed 6 bases, with 9 bases lying between them. The CDR3 consists of 12 residues. CDR3 sequence (DNA): TGTGCCAGCAGTGATACAGGGCGCGAGCAGTACTTC. This sequence encodes CASSDTGREQYF.

The V and J genes are TRBV9 and TRBJ2-6; the D is unclear. The V end lost 3 bases, the J end lost 3 bases, and 16 bases lay between the germline ends. Germline V gene lookup returns CDR1 SGDLS and CDR2 YYNGEE. The CDR3 consists of 17 residues. DNA of the CDR3: TGTGCCAGCAGCGGGGCCGGTGGACCCGTTGGGGCCAACGTCCTGACTTTC. Translation gives CASSGAGGPVGANVLTF.

The J gene is TRBJ2-7, the V gene TRBV11-2; 8 bases map to TRBD1. CDR1 SGHAT and CDR2 FQNNGV come from the germline V gene. J gave up 5 bases and V 5 bases, and 8 bases lay outside the gene matches. The CDR3 runs 14 residues. In DNA form, the CDR3 reads TGTGCCAGCAGCCGCATTCTGACAGGGGACGAGCAGTACTTC. This encodes CASSRILTGDEQYF.

The chain links TRBV12-3 or TRBV12-4 to TRBJ1-3; possibly TRBD1 for D (6 bases). The CDR3 totals 16 residues. V was trimmed by 6 bases and J by 0 bases, leaving 15 bases between them. This CDR3 is CASSLQGPSSGNTIYF. The CDR3 DNA is TGTGCCAGCAGCCTACAGGGACCCAGCTCTGGAAACACCATATATTTT.

CDR3 amino acids: CASKFVESGANVLTF. The CDR3 DNA is TGTGCCAGTAAATTTGTGGAATCTGGGGCCAACGTCCTGACTTTC. This chain joins TRBV19 and TRBJ2-6; D is unclear. Germline lookup yields CDR1 LNHDA and CDR2 SQIVND (reference sequence). V dropped 7 bases and J dropped 1 base, with 11 bases sitting between them. The CDR3 runs to 15 residues.

The gene calls are TRBV20-1 and TRBJ2-1; 9 bases map to TRBD1. Germline CDR1 and CDR2: DFQATT and SNEGSKA (reference sequence). This CDR3 has 14 residues. V trimming: 3 bases; J trimming: 6 bases; junction bases outside the gene matches: 6. The DNA for the CDR3 is TGCAGTGCTAGGCAGGGACAGGGACTCAATGAGCAGTTCTTC. Its protein is CSARQGQGLNEQFF.

V and J are TRBV20-1 and TRBJ2-4, with 11 bases identical to TRBD2. Trimming at V came to 0 bases and at J to 1 base, leaving 2 bases not matched to a gene. Germline V gene lookup returns CDR1 DFQATT and CDR2 SNEGSKA (reference sequence). The CDR3 extends over 16 amino acids. CDR3 region: CSARDRLAGAKNIQYF. DNA for the CDR3: TGCAGTGCTAGAGATCGACTAGCGGGGGCCAAAAACATTCAGTACTTC.

The rearrangement links TRBV30 to TRBJ2-7, with TRBD1 identical over 8 bases. The V gene end was trimmed by 7 bases and the J gene end by 0 bases; junction bases not matched to a gene: 2. Germline V gene sequence: CDR1 GTSNPN, CDR2 SVGIG (reference sequence). This CDR3 has 12 residues. The CDR3, as DNA: TGTGCCTTGGGACAGGACTCCTACGAGCAGTACTTC. The encoded protein is CALGQDSYEQYF.